A single T cell receptor (beta chain) is shown here with its context. There is no known antigen for this receptor. The sample holds no much larger clone one base away, and base qualities are not on file. Libraries were constructed by the immunoSEQ multiplex PCR assay. TCRdb's version of the immuneACCESS table is confined to in-frame rearrangements and falls short of the full clone set. An unresolved V gene accounts for under half of the shortfall where checked; the remainder is of unknown origin. Within this sample are some 120,000 clones, with 91% of them counted one time only. The leading ten clones occupy 8.6% of the sample. The source of the sample is a study of control samples from healthy donors and cancer patients (dated by TCRdb to between 2020 and 2021). At the junction V is shortened by 5 bases and J by 4 bases; bases outside the gene matches: 9. The germline V gene (reference sequence) sets CDR1 to SEHNR and CDR2 to FQNEAQ. Its CDR3 holds 16 amino acids, cysteine through phenylalanine. Solely the CDR3 DNA is kept, with 48 bases framed from the first base.

The sample taken for sequencing was blood. The V gene is TRBV7-9 and the J gene is TRBJ1-2, with TRBD1 identical over 11 junction bases. The TCR was taken from a man aged 18 to 30 in good health. In nucleotides, the sequence is TGTGCCAGCAGCCCAAGGGGACAGGGGGTAATCTATGGCTACACCTTC. It specifies CASSPRGQGVIYGYTF.